This T cell receptor beta chain was identified in a study of cytomegalovirus exposure and HLA in healthy donors. Overall study: The 120 or so validation repertoires were produced on the same platform as the 670 or so repertoires of the first cohort. This was reported in a later analysis. General study findings and limits: With high specificity and sensitivity, the classifier reportedly diagnosed cytomegalovirus status. TCR clusters originating in the first cohort tended to co-occur in the 120 validation repertoires, according to a later analysis.

Clones were sequenced by immunoSEQ multiplex PCR, and TCRdb holds only the in-frame ones, with some missing. There are hundreds of thousands of clones in the sample; about 83% occur only once, and around 3% lies in the top ten. This clone was recorded once. Antigen unknown. The germline CDR1 and CDR2 sequences are SGHRS and YFSETQ. Trimming cost V 0 bases and J 3 bases; bases outside gene matches: 2. The CDR3 is 15 amino acids. The source of this sequence is a man aged 18 to 30 in good health and CMV-seronegative. This chain uses TRBV5-1 with TRBJ1-5, with TRBD1 matching over 8 bases. The sample comprised PBMCs. As DNA, the CDR3 is TGCGCCAGCAGCTTGGGCAGGGGGCTCAATCAGCCCCAGCATTTT. Its protein is CASSLGRGLNQPQHF.